The entry below gives a single TCR beta chain sequence along with its context. Its antigen is not known. The missing conserved phenylalanine or tryptophan at the end of this CDR3 makes a read error likely. This entry belongs to a study of early T cells in non-severe SARS-CoV-2 infection. TCRdb re-derived calls from the 5' RACE reads in MiXCR, one entry per CDR3 protein. The data show about 25,000 distinct CDR3 sequences, with around 4% seen just once and under 13% held by the top ten. Broader study findings: Reliance on VDJdb matching favored anti-spike CD8 responses; private and CD4 specificities were missed.

The germline V gene encodes CDR1 MNHEY and CDR2 SVGEGT. Trimming removed 5 bases from V and 2 bases from J, with 11 bases in between. The CDR3 consists of 14 residues. The sequence was obtained from an adult who was a healthcare worker with PCR-confirmed SARS-CoV-2 infection or an uninfected control (not recorded which). The chain links TRBV6-2 or TRBV6-3 to TRBJ2-3; D may be TRBD2 (5 bases). Sequencing was carried out using whole blood. The CDR3 sequence: CASSNQGLTDTQYS. The CDR3 bases are TGTGCCAGCAGTAACCAAGGACTCACAGATACGCAGTATTCT.